This T cell receptor (beta chain) was sequenced for a study of naive and memory T cell subsets. Four subsets defined by CD45RA and CD27 were sorted after CD3, CD4, CD8 and live/dead staining. Both TRBC1 and TRBC2 were covered by a beta constant-region primer of two equimolar oligonucleotides. An oligonucleotide with the SP2 primer and a 12-nucleotide UMI was ligated to the cDNA 3' end. From the UMI-ligation and nested PCR reads, TCRdb called clonotypes with MiXCR, one entry per CDR3 protein. The profile shows about 85,000 distinct CDR3 sequences, about an eighth of them singletons. Study observations and caveats: Expression changes during T cell differentiation may affect RNA-based TCR counts. Naive and memory repertoire findings lacked a ground truth for validation.

Only a few counts were recorded for this clonotype. No antigen is known for it. The CDR3 has 16 amino acids. Germline V lookup: CDR1 SGHKS, CDR2 YYEKEE (reference sequence). The V end was cut by 0 bases, the J end by 1 base, with 13 bases between. The sample consisted of central memory CD4+ T cells from blood. The source of this sequence is a human donor in good health. This sequence joins TRBV5-5 and TRBJ2-5; perhaps TRBD1 as D (5 bases). In DNA form, the CDR3 reads TGTGCCAGCAGCTTGGACGTAACCCAGGGCCAAGAGACCCAGTACTTC. Translating gives CASSLDVTQGQETQYF.